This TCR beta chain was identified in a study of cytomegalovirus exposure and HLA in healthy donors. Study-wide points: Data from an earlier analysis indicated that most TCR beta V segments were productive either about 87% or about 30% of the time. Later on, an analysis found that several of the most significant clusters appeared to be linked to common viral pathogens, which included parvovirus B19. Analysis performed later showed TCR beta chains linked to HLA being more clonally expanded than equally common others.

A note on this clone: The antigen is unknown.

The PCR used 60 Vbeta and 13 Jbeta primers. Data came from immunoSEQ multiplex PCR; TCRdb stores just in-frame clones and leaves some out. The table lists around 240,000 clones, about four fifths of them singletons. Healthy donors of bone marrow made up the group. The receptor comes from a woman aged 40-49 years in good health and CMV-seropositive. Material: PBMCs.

The CDR3 sequence is CASSYSGRGGTEAFF. CDR3 DNA: TGTGCCAGCAGTTACTCAGGCAGGGGAGGGACTGAAGCTTTCTTT. V is TRBV6-5 and J is TRBJ1-1; possibly TRBD1 for D (6 bases). The CDR3 has 15 residues. Germline V gene sequence: CDR1 MNHEY, CDR2 SVGAGI. Trimming took 0 bases from V and 5 from J, leaving 13 bases between them.